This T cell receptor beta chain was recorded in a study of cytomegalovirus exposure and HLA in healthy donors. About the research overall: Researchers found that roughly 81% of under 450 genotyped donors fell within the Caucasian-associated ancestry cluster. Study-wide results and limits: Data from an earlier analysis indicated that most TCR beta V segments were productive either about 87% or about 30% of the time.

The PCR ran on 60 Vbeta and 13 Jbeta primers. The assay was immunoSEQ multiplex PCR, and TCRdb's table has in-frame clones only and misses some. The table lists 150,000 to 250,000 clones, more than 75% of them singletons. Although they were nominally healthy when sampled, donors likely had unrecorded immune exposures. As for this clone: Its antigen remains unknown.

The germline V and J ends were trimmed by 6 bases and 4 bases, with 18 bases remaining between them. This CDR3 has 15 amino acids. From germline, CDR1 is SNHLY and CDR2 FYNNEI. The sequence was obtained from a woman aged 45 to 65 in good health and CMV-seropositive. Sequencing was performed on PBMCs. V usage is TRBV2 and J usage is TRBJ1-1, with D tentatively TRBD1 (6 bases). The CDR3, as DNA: TGTGCCAGCAGGAAGGTCGGGGAAGGGGGCACTGAAGCTTTCTTT. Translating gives CASRKVGEGGTEAFF. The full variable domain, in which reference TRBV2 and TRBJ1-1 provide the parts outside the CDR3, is EPEVTQTPSHQVTQMGQEVILRCVPISNHLYFYWYRQILGQKVEFLVSFYNNEISEKSEIFDDQFSVERPDGSNFTLKIRSTKLEDSAMYFCASRKVGEGGTEAFFGQGTRLTVV.